These 26 T cell receptor beta chains came from one sample sequenced in a study of synovial regulatory T cells in juvenile arthritis. Assay used: immunoSEQ multiplex PCR; TCRdb lists only in-frame clones, some missing. In total, the table holds some 9,800 clones. Sequencing was performed on Treg cells from blood. Specified subset: remaining (HLA-DR-negative) circulating blood Treg cells. Every receptor here comes from a donor aged 2-35 years with juvenile idiopathic arthritis.

The chain couples TRBV9 to TRBJ2-7; TCRdb designates TRBD2, a call that cannot be tested without DNA. CDR1 and CDR2 (germline): SGDLS, YYNGEE. The CDR3 contains 13 residues. The coding DNA is unavailable. The CDR3 sequence is CASSVGSPGEQYF.

V gene TRBV5-3 combines with J gene TRBJ1-3; no DNA is available, so the TRBD1 call from TCRdb remains unchecked. TRBV5-3 is an ORF; its function is uncertain. The CDR3 runs 14 residues. Only the protein is available. The CDR3 loop is CARSPGHSGNTIYF.

The chain couples TRBV2 to TRBJ2-5. The CDR3 length is 14 residues. No nucleotide data were recorded. In germline, CDR1 is SNHLY, CDR2 FYNNEI. The CDR3 spells CASSLDRNAETQYF.

J is TRBJ1-1 and V is TRBV5-8; the TRBD1 assignment by TCRdb is unverifiable without DNA. CDR3 length equals 16 residues. Only the protein sequence is given. CDR1 is SGHTS, CDR2 YDEGEE, per germline. The CDR3 here is CASSPLIRGGNTEAFF.

The V call is TRBV7-2, the J call TRBJ1-2; TCRdb indicates TRBD1, and absent DNA this call remains unverified. From germline, CDR1 is SGHTA and CDR2 FQGNSA. The CDR3 runs 15 residues. This entry has no DNA. The CDR3 here is CASSFLVGANYGYTF.

This rearrangement joins TRBV7-8 to TRBJ1-1. This CDR3 spans 15 amino acids. The record lacks a DNA sequence. Per germline, CDR1 SGHVS and CDR2 FQNEAQ. CDR3 loop: CASSSSVRPNTEAFF.

The chain carries TRBV5-5 and TRBJ2-7; TCRdb lists TRBD2, though no DNA is available to test this call. This CDR3 has 15 amino acids. No nucleotide data were recorded. Germline lookup yields CDR1 SGHKS and CDR2 YYEKEE (reference sequence). The CDR3 protein is CASSLGTSGSWEQYF.

The rearrangement links TRBV7-6 to TRBJ2-7; the TCRdb call, TRBD2, lacks DNA for checking. This CDR3 has 18 amino acids. No DNA is listed. Germline CDR1 SGHVS, CDR2 FNYEAQ. The CDR3 spells CASSLAPSGRGWGYEQYF.

CDR3 amino acids: CASEGLWNEKLFF. V usage is TRBV5-5 and J usage is TRBJ1-4. The CDR3 is 13 residues long. The coding DNA is unavailable. Germline CDR1 reads SGHKS; CDR2 reads YYEKEE (reference sequence).

This sequence joins TRBV27 and TRBJ1-1. Germline V gene lookup returns CDR1 MNHEY and CDR2 SMNVEV (reference sequence). This CDR3 region has 16 residues. DNA was not recorded. The chain's CDR3 is CASSLSQFRLETEAFF.

The chain carries TRBV4-3 and TRBJ1-2. The germline V gene has CDR1 LGHNA and CDR2 YSLEER. The CDR3 runs 13 residues. DNA is not recorded here. This CDR3 is CASSQTWGYGYTF.

The J gene is TRBJ1-1, the V gene TRBV5-1; the D gene TCRdb calls, TRBD1, cannot be checked with no DNA. CDR1 is SGHRS and CDR2 is YFSETQ in the germline V gene. This CDR3 region has 12 residues. Only the protein sequence is given. CDR3 amino acids: CASRQGQTEAFF.

The V call is TRBV5-6, the J call TRBJ2-5; the D call from TCRdb, TRBD1, cannot be confirmed without DNA. The CDR3 runs to 14 residues. No DNA appears here. CDR1 is SGHDT, CDR2 YYEEEE, per germline. The CDR3 reads CASNLLGQGETQYF.

By frequency, this clone registers medium-sized. The V call is TRBV19, the J call TRBJ2-6. The CDR3 has 17 amino acids. Nucleotide data are not available. Germline CDR1 and CDR2: LNHDA and SQIVND (reference sequence). The CDR3 here is CASSSRGGGAGANVLTF.

The genes are TRBV12-5 and TRBJ1-5. The germline gives CDR1 LGHNT, CDR2 FRNRAP. This CDR3 spans 12 amino acids. No DNA is recorded. CDR3 sequence: CASGLGAQPQHF.

The CDR3 is CASSIRLNHPYEQYF. The V call is TRBV19, the J call TRBJ2-7; the TRBD2 assignment by TCRdb is unverifiable without DNA. Germline V gene lookup returns CDR1 LNHDA and CDR2 SQIVND (reference sequence). The CDR3 spans 15 residues. Nucleotide data are not available.

The chain combines TRBV30 with TRBJ2-7; as DNA is missing, the TRBD1 call by TCRdb cannot be tested. The V gene's germline CDR1 is GTSNPN and CDR2 SVGIG (reference sequence). This CDR3 spans 15 amino acids. The DNA sequence is not available. This CDR3 reads CAWSVWGTGIDEQYF.

The chain has TRBV9 and TRBJ2-5; with no DNA, the TCRdb D assignment of TRBD1 cannot be verified. CDR3 length: 15 residues. No DNA accompanies this entry. Germline CDR1 reads SGDLS; CDR2 reads YYNGEE. The CDR3 protein is CASSPRGLGQETQYF.

This chain joins TRBV4-1 and TRBJ1-2. Per the germline V gene, CDR1 is MGHRA and CDR2 is YSYEKL. The CDR3 is 12 amino acids. No DNA is recorded. Here the CDR3 reads CASSQGNYGYTF.

J is TRBJ2-7 and V is TRBV18; TCRdb proposes TRBD2, but this gene call is untestable without DNA. There are 16 residues in the CDR3. No DNA sequence was recorded. CDR1 and CDR2 from the germline V gene are KGHSH and LQKENI. The CDR3: CASSPRRIGITYEQYF.

The chain recombines TRBV6-5 with TRBJ2-7. CDR3 length equals 13 residues. The nucleotide record is missing. CDR1 and CDR2 (germline): MNHEY, SVGAGI. CDR3 residues: CASSGSPRYEQYF.

J is TRBJ1-2 and V is TRBV7-9; TCRdb names TRBD1, which stays unverified in the absence of DNA. The germline gives CDR1 SEHNR, CDR2 FQNEAQ (reference sequence). The CDR3 length is 18 residues. No nucleotide data were recorded. CDR3 amino acids: CASTSPGQGLGPNYGYTF.

V gene TRBV7-2 combines with J gene TRBJ2-3; TCRdb designates TRBD2, a call that cannot be tested without DNA. CDR1 SGHTA and CDR2 FQGNSA come from the germline V gene. CDR3 length: 16 amino acids. This entry has no DNA. CDR3 amino acids: CASSFQGGGGGDTQYF. The whole variable domain, filled in from reference TRBV7-2 and TRBJ2-3, reads GAGVSQSPSNKVTEKGKDVELRCDPISGHTALYWYRQSLGQGLEFLIYFQGNSAPDKSGLPSDRFSAERTGGSVSTLTIQRTQQEDSAVYLCASSFQGGGGGDTQYFGPGTRLTVL.

V and J are TRBV5-1 and TRBJ2-7; TCRdb's assignment of TRBD1 cannot be checked, as there is no DNA. CDR1 and CDR2 from the germline V gene are SGHRS and YFSETQ. The CDR3 is made up of 14 amino acids. No DNA accompanies this entry. The CDR3 region is CASSWGQVTYEQYF. The full variable domain, in which reference TRBV5-1 and TRBJ2-7 provide the parts outside the CDR3, is KAGVTQTPRYLIKTRGQQVTLSCSPISGHRSVSWYQQTPGQGLQFLFEYFSETQRNKGNFPGRFSGRQFSNSRSEMNVSTLELGDSALYLCASSWGQVTYEQYFGPGTRLTVT.

This rearrangement joins TRBV7-9 to TRBJ1-6; the TCRdb D gene call, TRBD1, has no DNA to confirm it. CDR1 and CDR2 from the germline V gene are SEHNR and FQNEAQ (reference sequence). The CDR3 totals 16 residues. The DNA is not on file. This CDR3 is CASSLALQAKNSPLHF.

The genes are TRBV5-5 and TRBJ2-1; as DNA is missing, the TRBD1 call by TCRdb cannot be tested. The CDR3 loop spans 15 amino acids. No DNA sequence was recorded. Germline lookup yields CDR1 SGHKS and CDR2 YYEKEE (reference sequence). This chain's CDR3 is CASRSTGVGYNEQFF.